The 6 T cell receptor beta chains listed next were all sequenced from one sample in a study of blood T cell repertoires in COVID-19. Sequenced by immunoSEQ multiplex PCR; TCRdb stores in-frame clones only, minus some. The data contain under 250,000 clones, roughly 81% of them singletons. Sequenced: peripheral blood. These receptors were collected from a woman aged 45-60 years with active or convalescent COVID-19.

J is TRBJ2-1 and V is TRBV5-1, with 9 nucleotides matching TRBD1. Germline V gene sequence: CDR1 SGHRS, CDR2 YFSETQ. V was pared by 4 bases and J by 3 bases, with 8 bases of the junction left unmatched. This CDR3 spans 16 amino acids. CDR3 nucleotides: TGCGCCAGCAGCGCACAGGGGGCTCTTGTCTACAATGAGCAGTTCTTC. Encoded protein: CASSAQGALVYNEQFF.

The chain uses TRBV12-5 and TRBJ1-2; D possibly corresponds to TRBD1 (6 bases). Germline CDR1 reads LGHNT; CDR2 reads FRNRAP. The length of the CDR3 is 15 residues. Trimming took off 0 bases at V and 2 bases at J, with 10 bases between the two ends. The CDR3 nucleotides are TGTGCTAGTGGTTTGGTACGACAGGTAAACTATGGCTACACCTTC. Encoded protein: CASGLVRQVNYGYTF.

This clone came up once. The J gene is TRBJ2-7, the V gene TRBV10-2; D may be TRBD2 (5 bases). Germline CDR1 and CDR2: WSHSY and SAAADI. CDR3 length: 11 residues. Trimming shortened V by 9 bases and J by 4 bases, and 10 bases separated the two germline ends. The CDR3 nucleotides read TGCGCCAGTTGTAGCGAGTACGAGCAGTACTTC. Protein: CASCSEYEQYF.

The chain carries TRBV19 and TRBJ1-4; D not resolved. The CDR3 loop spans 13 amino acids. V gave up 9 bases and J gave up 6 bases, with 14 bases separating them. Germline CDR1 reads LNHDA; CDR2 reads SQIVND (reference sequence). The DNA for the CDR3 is TGTGCCAGCGCCCCTCGTAACTATGAAAAACTGTTTTTT. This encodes CASAPRNYEKLFF.

DNA of the CDR3: TGTGCCAGCAGTTTACGGGACATTTGGGAGCCCCAGCATTTT. Translation gives CASSLRDIWEPQHF. V is TRBV28 and J is TRBJ1-5, with D maybe TRBD1 (6 bases). The CDR3 consists of 14 residues. Trimming pared 2 bases from V and 8 bases from J, leaving 13 bases between. Looked up from germline, CDR1 is MDHEN and CDR2 is SYDVKM.

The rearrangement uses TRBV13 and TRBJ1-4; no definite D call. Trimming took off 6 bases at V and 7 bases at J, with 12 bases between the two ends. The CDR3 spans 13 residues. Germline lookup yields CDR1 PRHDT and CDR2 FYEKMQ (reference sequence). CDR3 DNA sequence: TGTGCCAGCAGATTTGGAGGGCTTGAAAAACTGTTTTTT. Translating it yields CASRFGGLEKLFF. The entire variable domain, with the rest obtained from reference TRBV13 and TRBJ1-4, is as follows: AAGVIQSPRHLIKEKRETATLKCYPIPRHDTVYWYQQGPGQDPQFLISFYEKMQSDKGSIPDRFSAQQFSDYHSELNMSSLELGDSALYFCASRFGGLEKLFFGSGTQLSVL.